The present TCR beta chain was sequenced within a study of cytomegalovirus exposure and HLA in healthy donors. Study outcomes and limitations: Association of a missense DCLRE1C variant with TCR beta V- and J-gene trimming was reported in a later analysis. It emerged from a later analysis that several of the most significant clusters appeared to be linked to common viral pathogens.

PCR employed 60 Vbeta and 13 Jbeta primers. The repertoire was sequenced with immunoSEQ multiplex PCR; TCRdb's copy has only in-frame clones and lacks some. The sample has 90,000 to 120,000 clones; approximately 81% are singletons. The V end was cut by 5 bases, the J end by 7 bases, with 18 bases between. The CDR3 totals 14 residues. Per the germline V gene, CDR1 is MGHRA and CDR2 is YSYEKL. In its sample, this clone was seen once. The antigen remains unidentified. This chain links TRBV4-1 with TRBJ2-7, with D possibly matching TRBD1 (5 bases). The sequencing input was PBMCs. The sequence came from a man aged 25 to 40 in good health and CMV-seronegative. CDR3 protein: CASSIPTSRDEQYF. CDR3 sequence (DNA): TGCGCCAGCAGCATACCTACCTCCAGGGATGAGCAGTACTTC.